These 26 T cell receptor beta chains were sequenced from one sample in a study of T cells expressing NK-cell markers (TCRdb year 2020). Libraries were prepared through 5' RACE. The instrument was an Illumina HiSeq 2000. Reprocessed by TCRdb, the reads give a single entry per CDR3 protein sequence, without DNA. The record for this sample contains 300,000 to 500,000 distinct CDR3 sequences. The ten biggest clones cover around 10% of the sample. Sequenced: blood T cells: a sorted CD56 or NKG2C T cell subset, CD4+ or CD8+ T cells, or bulk PBMC T cells (not recorded which). All receptors come from a woman between 45 and 65 years old in good health. Donor details come from another sample of the same person, matched by shared clones.

This sequence joins TRBV30 and TRBJ2-1; TCRdb calls TRBD1, which cannot be checked without DNA. This CDR3 has 13 amino acids. The V gene's germline CDR1 is GTSNPN and CDR2 SVGIG (reference sequence). This CDR3 reads CACRAAGGVAQFF.

The V and J genes are TRBV20-1 and TRBJ1-1; TCRdb proposes TRBD1, but this gene call is untestable without DNA. Looked up from germline, CDR1 is DFQATT and CDR2 is SNEGSKA (reference sequence). This CDR3 has 14 amino acids. CDR3 sequence: CSARGTNRGPGAFF.

The rearrangement links TRBV5-1 to TRBJ2-5. Germline V CDR1 and CDR2: SGHRS, YFSETQ. The CDR3 totals 14 residues. CDR3 sequence: CASSFRGEKETQYF.

V gene TRBV12-3 or TRBV12-4 combines with J gene TRBJ2-7; with no DNA, the TCRdb D assignment of TRBD2 cannot be verified. The CDR3 sequence is 12 residues long. This CDR3 reads CACRAGPYEQYF.

The chain recombines TRBV20-1 with TRBJ2-3; TCRdb lists TRBD2, though no DNA is available to test this call. This CDR3 has 14 residues. Germline CDR1 DFQATT, CDR2 SNEGSKA (reference sequence). The CDR3 here is CSASLRGSTDTQYF.

The chain combines TRBV5-1 with TRBJ2-1; absent DNA, TCRdb's TRBD2 call cannot be checked. The CDR3 totals 17 residues. The germline CDR1 and CDR2 sequences are SGHRS and YFSETQ. Here the CDR3 reads CASSLRPGPNSYNEQFF.

This chain links TRBV6-5 with TRBJ2-3. Germline V gene data show CDR1 as MNHEY and CDR2 as SVGAGI. CDR3 length: 17 amino acids. CDR3 in amino acids: CASSSSRIAEYTDTQYF.

This chain connects TRBV12-3 or TRBV12-4 to TRBJ2-3. The CDR3 totals 17 residues. CDR3 protein: CASSLASGFFGADTQYF.

The chain has TRBV14 and TRBJ1-1. The CDR3 runs 14 residues. The germline V gene encodes CDR1 SGHDN and CDR2 FVKESK. CDR3 protein: CASSQRSEWIEAFF.

The CDR3 loop is CSGTSNYNEQFF. This sequence joins TRBV29-1 and TRBJ2-1. From germline, CDR1 is SQVTM and CDR2 ANQGSEA. The CDR3 is made up of 12 amino acids.

The gene calls are TRBV30 and TRBJ1-1; lacking DNA, the TRBD1 call made by TCRdb goes unchecked. The V gene's germline CDR1 is GTSNPN and CDR2 SVGIG (reference sequence). The CDR3 is 14 amino acids. The CDR3 reads CAWRGDSLNTEAFF. Filled out from reference TRBV30 and TRBJ1-1, the complete variable domain reads SQTIHQWPATLVQPVGSPLSLECTVEGTSNPNLYWYRQAAGRGLQLLFYSVGIGQISSEVPQNLSASRPQDRQFILSSKKLLLSDSGFYLCAWRGDSLNTEAFFGQGTRLTVV.

This sequence joins TRBV4-2 and TRBJ2-2. This CDR3 spans 14 amino acids. Germline values: CDR1 LGHNA, CDR2 YNFKEQ. The CDR3 loop is CASSQDRDTGELFF.

The CDR3 is CASSDLRAGGYNEQFF. The chain recombines TRBV6-1 with TRBJ2-1; TCRdb's D gene call, TRBD2, goes unchecked for lack of DNA. The CDR3 covers 16 residues. Germline values: CDR1 MNHNS, CDR2 SASEGT.

The chain combines TRBV4-1 with TRBJ2-3. There are 15 residues in the CDR3. CDR1 is MGHRA and CDR2 is YSYEKL in the germline V gene. The CDR3 sequence: CASSLVDGGTDTQYF.

This chain joins TRBV7-9 and TRBJ2-5; TCRdb's D gene call, TRBD1, goes unchecked for lack of DNA. Germline assignment: CDR1 SEHNR and CDR2 FQNEAQ (reference sequence). This CDR3 spans 19 amino acids. CDR3 sequence reads: CASSPLGGPGTGRDGTQYF.

The gene calls are TRBV11-2 and TRBJ2-1; TCRdb proposes TRBD1, but this gene call is untestable without DNA. CDR3 length: 14 residues. Germline V CDR1 and CDR2: SGHAT, FQNNGV. The CDR3 sequence: CASSLGGAPRAQFF.

This rearrangement joins TRBV9 to TRBJ2-1. Germline CDR1 is SGDLS and CDR2 is YYNGEE. The CDR3 loop spans 15 amino acids. The CDR3 region is CASSGDGYSYNEQFF.

V and J are TRBV29-1 and TRBJ1-2; TCRdb calls TRBD1, which cannot be checked without DNA. CDR1 is SQVTM, CDR2 ANQGSEA, per germline. The CDR3 covers 14 residues. This CDR3 is CSVVGQGVDYGYTF.

This chain uses TRBV9 with TRBJ2-1. Per the germline V gene, CDR1 is SGDLS and CDR2 is YYNGEE. This CDR3 spans 13 amino acids. CDR3 loop: CASSLAAVNEQFF.

This chain links TRBV5-1 with TRBJ2-7; the D gene TCRdb calls, TRBD1, cannot be checked with no DNA. Germline V lookup: CDR1 SGHRS, CDR2 YFSETQ. This CDR3 spans 14 amino acids. The CDR3 loop is CASSLGQGRTEQYF.

The chain joins TRBV18 to TRBJ2-6; TCRdb calls TRBD1, which cannot be checked without DNA. From germline, CDR1 is KGHSH and CDR2 LQKENI. The CDR3 totals 19 residues. The CDR3: CASSPYTGQGISGANVLTF.

This chain uses TRBV20-1 with TRBJ2-1; TCRdb selects TRBD2, and the lack of DNA leaves this call unchecked. Germline lookup yields CDR1 DFQATT and CDR2 SNEGSKA (reference sequence). The CDR3 is made up of 14 amino acids. This chain's CDR3 is CSAGTSGRASEQFF.

The rearrangement links TRBV12-3 or TRBV12-4 to TRBJ2-7. The CDR3 spans 12 residues. The CDR3 region is CASSPGVREQYF.

The rearrangement joins TRBV5-1 to TRBJ2-1; the TCRdb D gene call, TRBD1, has no DNA to confirm it. Per germline, CDR1 SGHRS and CDR2 YFSETQ. This CDR3 is built from 16 residues. This chain's CDR3 is CASSAGTPNSYNEQFF.

The chain employs TRBV19 and TRBJ2-7; TCRdb's D call of TRBD1 is untestable without DNA. There are 13 residues in the CDR3. Germline assignment: CDR1 LNHDA and CDR2 SQIVND (reference sequence). CDR3 sequence: CASSMAGTYEQYF.

The chain joins TRBV2 to TRBJ2-7; TCRdb proposes TRBD1, but this gene call is untestable without DNA. The CDR3 contains 15 residues. Germline CDR1 is SNHLY and CDR2 is FYNNEI. CDR3 sequence reads: CASSLGQGRTYEQYF.